This TCR beta chain was identified during a study of T cell repertoires in aging, cancer and after chemotherapy. Study summary: Roughly 9.3 million TCR reads made up the full dataset.

This clonotype is labeled as medium-sized. The template was genomic DNA from peripheral blood, not RNA. Rearranged V-D-J TRB sequences were amplified with a mixed TRB-A/B primer pool. MiXCR was run by TCRdb on the multiplex PCR reads, yielding one entry per CDR3 protein. The table lists fewer than 2,000 distinct CDR3 sequences, 22% of them singletons. The length of the CDR3 is 15 residues. The ends lost 2 bases at V and 2 bases at J; junction bases unmatched: 1. Sequenced sample: blood. The receptor was derived from a human donor with a solid tumor. The J gene is TRBJ1-5, the V gene TRBV12-3 or TRBV12-4, with 9 bases identical to TRBD1. In DNA form, the CDR3 reads TGTGCCAGCAGTTTAAGGGACAGGGGCAATCAGCCCCAGCATTTT. It codes for CASSLRDRGNQPQHF.